One and the same sample provided the 17 T cell receptor beta chains below, sequenced in a study of Graves' ophthalmopathy and Graves' hyperthyroidism. The authors amplified TCR beta CDR3 regions from RNA transcripts. Investigators did first-round RT-PCR with HTBI primers, then second-round multiplex PCR. From the multiplex PCR reads, TCRdb called clonotypes with MiXCR, one entry per CDR3 protein. The data hold 240,000 or so distinct CDR3 sequences, with around 42% observed a single time. The sample was peripheral blood. The receptor source for this set is an adult man with Graves' ophthalmopathy.

Comment on this clonotype: A much larger clone lies one base from this, so it may be a read error. This rearrangement joins TRBV7-9 to TRBJ2-5; TRBD2 agrees at 8 bases. V lost 5 bases and J lost 4; bases outside the gene matches: 12. This CDR3 is 16 amino acids long. Looked up from germline, CDR1 is SEHNR and CDR2 is FQNEAQ (reference sequence). DNA of the CDR3: TGTGCCAGCAGCCCAGAGGCGGGGGGCCGTGTAGAGACCCAGTACTTC. Translated: CASSPEAGGRVETQYF. Variable domain in full (rest from reference TRBV7-9 and TRBJ2-5): DTGVSQNPRHKITKRGQNVTFRCDPISEHNRLYWYRQTLGQGPEFLTYFQNEAQLEKSRLLSDRFSAERPKGSFSTLEIQRTEQGDSAMYLCASSPEAGGRVETQYFGPGTRLLVL.

In this sample, this clonotype turned up a few times. This chain connects TRBV20-1 to TRBJ1-2, with 8 bases fitting TRBD1. Germline V CDR1 and CDR2: DFQATT, SNEGSKA (reference sequence). The ends lost 6 bases at V and 2 bases at J; junction bases unmatched: 14. The CDR3 has 16 amino acids. The CDR3 DNA reads TGCAGTGCCCACCAAGCGGACAGGGTCTCGAACTATGGCTACACCTTC. It encodes CSAHQADRVSNYGYTF.

The chain employs TRBV25-1 and TRBJ2-5; 12 bases agree with TRBD2. The CDR3 loop spans 15 amino acids. Germline V gene lookup returns CDR1 MGHDK and CDR2 SYGVNS. Losses at the gene ends were 4 bases for V and 1 base for J; bases not matched to a gene: 1. The CDR3 here is CASSATSGGQETQYF. CDR3 coding DNA: TGTGCCAGCAGTGCGACTAGCGGGGGCCAAGAGACCCAGTACTTC.

This clonotype was seen ten or more times. Written as DNA, the CDR3 is TGTGCCAGCAGTCAGGGACAGGGAGATGGCTACACCTTC. As protein: CASSQGQGDGYTF. The V call is TRBV2, the J call TRBJ1-2, with 9 bases fitting TRBD1. The CDR3 length is 13 residues. CDR1 and CDR2 (germline): SNHLY, FYNNEI. Unmatched junction bases numbered 4, after V lost 5 bases and J lost 6 bases.

The V and J genes are TRBV7-2 and TRBJ1-1; D unclear. The CDR3 runs to 16 residues. V was pared by 2 bases and J by 4 bases, with 17 bases between. The germline V gene has CDR1 SGHTA and CDR2 FQGNSA. CDR3 in amino acids: CASSLTVYGRRTEAFF. The CDR3 DNA reads as TGTGCCAGCAGCTTAACGGTATACGGGCGGCGCACTGAAGCTTTCTTT.

The sample holds a few counts of this clonotype. This sequence joins TRBV4-2 and TRBJ1-5; D is ambiguous. V gave up 3 bases and J gave up 4 bases, with 13 bases separating them. CDR3 size: 15 residues. Germline values: CDR1 LGHNA, CDR2 YNFKEQ. CDR3 in amino acids: CASSQEATPNQPQHF. The CDR3 region has the DNA TGTGCCAGCAGCCAGGAGGCGACTCCTAATCAGCCCCAGCATTTT.

On this clonotype: A much bigger clone sits one base away, suggesting this may be a read error. The chain recombines TRBV12-3 or TRBV12-4 with TRBJ1-1; no firm D call. This CDR3 is 14 amino acids long. V was clipped by 5 bases and J by 7 bases, with 17 bases between them. CDR3: CASSDSRFGGEAFF. CDR3 DNA: TGTGCCAGCAGTGATTCTCGTTTCGGAGGTGAAGCTTTCTTT.

The chain recombines TRBV15 with TRBJ2-7; D might be TRBD1 (5 bases). The CDR3 loop spans 15 amino acids. The germline V gene encodes CDR1 LNHNV and CDR2 YYDKDF (reference sequence). Trimming stripped 0 bases from V and 6 bases from J, with 15 bases between. The CDR3 nucleotides are TGTGCCACCAGCAGAGATAGGGGTTCCCGGGCCGAGCAGTACTTC. Its protein is CATSRDRGSRAEQYF.

A word on this clonotype: As the CDR3 is not closed by the conserved phenylalanine or tryptophan, this likely results from a read error. The chain links TRBV20-1 to TRBJ1-1; D is possibly TRBD1 (5 bases). The CDR3 covers 13 residues. Germline values: CDR1 DFQATT, CDR2 SNEGSKA (reference sequence). V dropped 0 bases and J dropped 4 bases, with 9 bases sitting between them. The CDR3 sequence is CSARDRESTEAFL. The CDR3 DNA follows: TGCAGTGCTAGAGACAGGGAATCCACTGAAGCTTTCCTT.

V and J are TRBV20-1 and TRBJ1-2; unclear D gene. V lost 6 bases, J lost 7 bases, and 12 bases lay in between. Germline values: CDR1 DFQATT, CDR2 SNEGSKA (reference sequence). CDR3 length: 11 residues. Written as DNA, the CDR3 is TGCAGTGCCTTAAAATATGGTGGCTACACCTTC. This gives the protein CSALKYGGYTF.

The rearrangement links TRBV15 to TRBJ2-5; no definite D call. Germline loops: CDR1 LNHNV, CDR2 YYDKDF (reference sequence). V lost 0 bases, J lost 2 bases, and 7 bases lay in between. The CDR3 is 14 residues long. The CDR3 sequence: CATSRDLGQETQYF. The CDR3 DNA follows: TGTGCCACCAGCAGAGATCTTGGGCAAGAGACCCAGTACTTC. The complete variable domain, with remaining parts taken from reference TRBV15 and TRBJ2-5, reads DAMVIQNPRYQVTQFGKPVTLSCSQTLNHNVMYWYQQKSSQAPKLLFHYYDKDFNNEADTPDNFQSRRPNTSFCFLDIRSPGLGDTAMYLCATSRDLGQETQYFGPGTRLLVL.

This clonotype was seen ten or more times. V is TRBV7-9 and J is TRBJ1-6; TRBD1 matches at 7 bases. Germline V CDR1 and CDR2: SEHNR, FQNEAQ (reference sequence). With V trimmed by 0 bases and J by 7 bases, 3 bases remained unmatched. CDR3 length equals 15 residues. CDR3 loop: CASSLAGQWNSPLHF. For the CDR3, the DNA is TGTGCCAGCAGCTTAGCGGGACAGTGGAATTCACCCCTCCACTTT.

The chain uses TRBV9 and TRBJ1-5; no clear D. Germline V CDR1 and CDR2: SGDLS, YYNGEE. The CDR3 length is 17 residues. The V end lost 4 bases, the J end lost 2 bases, and 19 bases lay between the germline ends. CDR3 in amino acids: CASSRGGSTGGNQPQHF. CDR3 sequence (DNA): TGTGCCAGCAGCCGCGGTGGCTCGACGGGTGGCAATCAGCCCCAGCATTTT.

The rearrangement uses TRBV5-1 and TRBJ2-2, with D uncertain. V was cut by 0 bases and J by 4 bases, with 16 bases left in between. The CDR3 extends over 17 amino acids. The germline V gene encodes CDR1 SGHRS and CDR2 YFSETQ. The CDR3 is CASSLAPTRTSTGELFF. CDR3 DNA sequence: TGCGCCAGCAGCTTGGCACCGACCCGGACGAGCACCGGGGAGCTGTTTTTT.

This clonotype has a handful of counts. The V gene is TRBV6-5, the J gene TRBJ1-1; D gene uncertain. The CDR3 is made up of 14 amino acids. Germline CDR1 and CDR2: MNHEY and SVGAGI. Between the trimmed V and J ends, which lost 7 bases and 1 base, there was a span of 13 bases. The CDR3 DNA follows: TGTGCCAGCACTGAGGGTCCAGCGAACACTGAAGCTTTCTTT. Protein product: CASTEGPANTEAFF.

The chain carries TRBV19 and TRBJ1-3, with D hard to call. Germline CDR1 reads LNHDA; CDR2 reads SQIVND (reference sequence). The ends were cut back, 6 bases at V and 6 bases at J, with 12 bases in the middle. CDR3 length equals 13 residues. The CDR3 nucleotides are TGTGCCAGTAGGGTACGGGGTCTAAACACCATATATTTT. Its protein product is CASRVRGLNTIYF.

There are a few counts of this clonotype. The rearrangement uses TRBV7-9 and TRBJ2-2, with D perhaps matching TRBD1 or TRBD2 (5 bases each). Trimming shortened V by 4 bases and J by 0 bases, and 12 bases separated the two germline ends. Germline V lookup: CDR1 SEHNR, CDR2 FQNEAQ (reference sequence). CDR3 length equals 16 residues. The CDR3 sequence: CASSSPGRTNTGELFF. The CDR3 DNA is TGTGCCAGCAGCTCGCCGGGACGGACGAACACCGGGGAGCTGTTTTTT.